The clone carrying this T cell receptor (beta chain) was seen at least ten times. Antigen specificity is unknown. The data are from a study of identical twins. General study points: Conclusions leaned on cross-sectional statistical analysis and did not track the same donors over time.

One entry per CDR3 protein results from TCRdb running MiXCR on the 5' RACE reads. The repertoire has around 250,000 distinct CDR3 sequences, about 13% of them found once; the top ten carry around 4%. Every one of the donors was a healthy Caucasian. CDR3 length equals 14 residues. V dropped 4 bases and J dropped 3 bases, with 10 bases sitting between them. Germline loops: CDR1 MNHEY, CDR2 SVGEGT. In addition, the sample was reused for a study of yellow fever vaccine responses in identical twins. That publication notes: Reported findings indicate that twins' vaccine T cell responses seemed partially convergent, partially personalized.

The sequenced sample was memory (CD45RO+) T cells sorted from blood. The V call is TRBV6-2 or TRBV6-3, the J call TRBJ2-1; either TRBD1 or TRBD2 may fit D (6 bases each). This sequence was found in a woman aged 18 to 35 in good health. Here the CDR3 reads CASSSRGDYNEQFF. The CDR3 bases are TGTGCCAGCAGTTCTAGGGGGGACTACAATGAGCAGTTCTTC.